This T cell receptor beta chain comes out of a study of blood T cell repertoires in COVID-19. As for the study in general: Italy, Spain and the United States were the sources of the convalescent and acute COVID-19 samples. PBMCs, B-cell-depleted T cells, or T cells provided the cDNA or gDNA that made up the material.

In the original analysis: Reference gene primer amplification gave nucleated cell count estimates. TCRdb's copy holds only in-frame clones and misses some; the assay was immunoSEQ multiplex PCR. The DNA was the basis for D and trimming; V, J and clone size are from that table. This table holds roughly 150,000 clones, around 89% found once. The material sequenced was peripheral blood. The clonotype originates from a man in his sixties with active or convalescent COVID-19.

The CDR3 DNA follows: TGTGCCAGCAGCCTTCAAGCTCGGGATACGCAGTATTTT. It specifies CASSLQARDTQYF. This chain uses TRBV3-1 (or the pseudogene TRBV3-2) with TRBJ2-3, with unresolved D. CDR1 is LGHDT and CDR2 is YNNKEL in the germline V gene (reference sequence). CDR3 length: 13 residues. Trimming pared 4 bases from V and 6 bases from J, leaving 11 bases between.